The T cell receptor (beta chain) described here comes from a study of beta chain features in type 1 diabetes. In the study overall: What patients shared with healthy donors was a similar profile of age, gender and cell yields. All samples yielded some 110 million examined sorted cells. General study points: For Type 1 diabetes patients, all four CD4+ subsets carried TCRB CDR3s that were moderately but significantly shorter. Possibly, sequencing cDNA over-represented cells that had high TCR expression levels. A greater similarity of naive, central memory and Treg TCRB repertoires was seen among patients than among healthy donors.

TCRB transcripts that were expressed got sequenced, as all of the isolated RNA had been reverse transcribed. The assay was immunoSEQ multiplex PCR, and TCRdb's table has in-frame clones only and misses some. This sample has 300,000 to 400,000 clones, with 8% to 10% found just once. For this clone: What it binds is unknown.

The sequence derives from a young man with type 1 diabetes. Sequenced: central memory CD4+ T cells from blood.

This chain's CDR3 is CASSDRGADSSYEQYF. The CDR3 nucleotides read TGTGCCAGCAGCGACCGGGGAGCGGACAGTTCCTACGAGCAGTACTTC. The chain recombines TRBV7-9 with TRBJ2-7, with D maybe TRBD1 (6 bases). V was clipped by 5 bases and J by 1 base, with 18 bases between them. Germline CDR1 reads SEHNR; CDR2 reads FQNEAQ (reference sequence). The CDR3 is 16 residues long.